The T cell receptor beta chain described here comes from a study of Tregs in tolerant kidney transplant recipients. Related graft donors supplied nonmyeloablative bone marrow transplants, and mixed chimerism was transient. CD4+CD25+CD127- Tregs, CD4+CD25- non-Tregs, CD4 and CD8 cells were sorted. The data were produced by immunoSEQ multiplex PCR, yet TCRdb's version contains in-frame clones alone and is incomplete. Found here are tens of thousands of clones, over 85% of them singletons; the top ten hold under 2%. The germline gives CDR1 MGHRA, CDR2 YSYEKL. This CDR3 region has 17 residues. The germline V and J ends were trimmed by 3 bases and 0 bases, with 18 bases remaining between them. For this clone: Its target is unknown.

Findings and limits, study-wide: Activated donor B cell expansion appeared to reveal the most relevant donor-specific TCRbeta repertoire. This study did not directly address biological reproducibility.

This chain links TRBV4-1 with TRBJ2-7; TRBD2 might be the D (6 bases). The starting material was CD4+ T cells from blood (PBMCs), obtained 12 months after the transplant. This sequence originates from a human patient who received a combined kidney and bone marrow transplant. Part of the T cell pool may stem from the graft donor. The CDR3 protein is CASSQSVSRGSSYEQYF. CDR3 nucleotides: TGCGCCAGCAGCCAGTCGGTTTCGCGGGGCTCCTCCTACGAGCAGTACTTC.